This passage covers 24 T cell receptor beta chains from one sample sequenced in a study of blood T cell repertoires in COVID-19. Measured with immunoSEQ multiplex PCR; TCRdb has only the in-frame clones, and not every one. This sample has fewer than 150,000 clones; around 89% occur once, and the top ten carry approximately 3.9%. The sample consisted of peripheral blood. The receptors here all came from a woman between 55 and 75 years old with COVID-19, enrolled during active disease.

This chain connects TRBV30 to TRBJ1-3; D gene unclear. Trimming removed 5 bases at V and 0 bases at J, with 5 bases between. This CDR3 is built from 12 residues. CDR1 and CDR2 from the germline V gene are GTSNPN and SVGIG (reference sequence). CDR3 in amino acids: CAWLNSGNTIYF. The CDR3 DNA sequence: TGTGCCTGGCTAAACTCTGGAAACACCATATATTTT.

The chain links TRBV11-2 to TRBJ2-5; D not resolved. Germline CDR1 and CDR2: SGHAT and FQNNGV. The germline V and J ends were trimmed by 0 bases and 5 bases, with 4 bases remaining between them. The CDR3 runs 12 residues. The CDR3 sequence is CASSLDRETQYF. The DNA for the CDR3 is TGTGCCAGCAGCTTAGATCGGGAGACCCAGTACTTC.

This clone has just one count. One end of the junction fails to match germline, which may point to a read error. CDR3 in amino acids: CASSLTYQDTDTQYF. Written as DNA, the CDR3 is TGTGCTAGCAGCTTAACTTACCAGGACACAGATACGCAGTATTTT. V is TRBV7-7 and J is TRBJ2-3; D is unclear. The CDR3 is made up of 15 amino acids. The germline gives CDR1 SSHAT, CDR2 FNYEAQ (reference sequence).

The V gene is TRBV4-2, the J gene TRBJ2-2, with D tentatively TRBD2 (6 bases). The CDR3 extends over 14 amino acids. V was clipped by 4 bases and J by 5 bases, with 11 bases between them. The germline V gene has CDR1 LGHNA and CDR2 YNFKEQ. For the CDR3, the DNA is TGTGCCAGCAGCCCCATGACTAGGACCGGGGAGCTGTTTTTT. This encodes CASSPMTRTGELFF.

The rearrangement uses TRBV5-1 and TRBJ2-1; 10 bases are a match to TRBD2. Trimming cost V 3 bases and J 0 bases; bases outside gene matches: 0. CDR1 is SGHRS and CDR2 is YFSETQ in the germline V gene. This CDR3 contains 15 residues. The CDR3 DNA sequence: TGCGCCAGCAGCTCTAGCGGGGGCTCCTACAATGAGCAGTTCTTC. Translating it yields CASSSSGGSYNEQFF.

The chain couples TRBV5-1 to TRBJ1-2; the match to TRBD1 covers 9 bases. The V gene end was trimmed by 4 bases and the J gene end by 4 bases; junction bases not matched to a gene: 11. Germline CDR1 reads SGHRS; CDR2 reads YFSETQ. CDR3 length equals 16 residues. The DNA of the CDR3 is TGCGCCAGCAGCAGCGAACGGGACAGGGTATTCTATGGCTACACCTTC. Amino acid sequence: CASSSERDRVFYGYTF.

The gene calls are TRBV12-3 or TRBV12-4 and TRBJ2-5, with D possibly matching TRBD2 (5 bases). The CDR3 has 11 amino acids. Between the trimmed V and J ends, which lost 7 bases and 5 bases, there was a span of 8 bases. The CDR3 DNA is TGTGCCAGCACCCGAGGGGAGACCCAGTACTTC. Its translation: CASTRGETQYF.

The chain recombines TRBV11-1 with TRBJ2-7; 10 nucleotides line up with TRBD1. The trim removed 2 bases at V and 7 bases at J, leaving 8 bases unmatched. Germline CDR1 and CDR2: SGHAT and FQDESV (reference sequence). The length of the CDR3 is 15 residues. CDR3 bases: TGTGCCAGCAGCTTAAGGGGACAGGGGTCTCATGAGCAGTACTTC. It encodes CASSLRGQGSHEQYF.

The V and J genes are TRBV27 and TRBJ1-5; no clear D. V lost 6 bases, J lost 3 bases, and 9 bases lay in between. The CDR3 totals 13 residues. Germline V CDR1 and CDR2: MNHEY, SMNVEV (reference sequence). The CDR3 spells CASSREYNQPQHF. CDR3 bases: TGTGCCAGCAGCCGGGAATACAATCAGCCCCAGCATTTT.

V gene TRBV6-2 or TRBV6-3 combines with J gene TRBJ2-2; 7 bases line up with TRBD1. Germline V lookup: CDR1 MNHEY, CDR2 SVGEGT. Losses at the gene ends were 6 bases for V and 5 bases for J; bases not matched to a gene: 15. The CDR3 has 17 amino acids. CDR3 sequence (DNA): TGTGCCAGCAGCCCAATTAGACCGGGACAGAGTACCGGGGAGCTGTTTTTT. It codes for CASSPIRPGQSTGELFF.

The CDR3 sequence: CASSPSAGRGTQYF. CDR3 in DNA: TGTGCCAGCTCACCATCAGCGGGACGGGGGACCCAGTACTTC. V gene TRBV18 combines with J gene TRBJ2-5; 7 bases fit TRBD2. From germline, CDR1 is KGHSH and CDR2 LQKENI. CDR3 length equals 14 residues. V lost 2 bases, J lost 7 bases, and 7 bases stayed unmatched.

The chain uses TRBV4-2 and TRBJ2-1; the match to TRBD2 covers 11 bases. The V segment lost 0 bases and the J segment 7 bases; nucleotides outside the gene matches: 5. From germline, CDR1 is LGHNA and CDR2 YNFKEQ. This CDR3 has 16 amino acids. This chain's CDR3 is CASSQEVAGGINEQFF. The CDR3 DNA reads as TGTGCCAGCAGCCAAGAAGTAGCGGGGGGGATAAATGAGCAGTTCTTC.

The chain has TRBV5-4 and TRBJ2-3; 7 bases are a match to TRBD1. Germline values: CDR1 SGHNT, CDR2 YYREEE (reference sequence). There are 12 residues in the CDR3. The trim removed 4 bases at V and 8 bases at J, leaving 4 bases unmatched. CDR3 in amino acids: CASSGDSPTQYF. DNA for the CDR3: TGTGCCAGCAGCGGGGACAGTCCTACGCAGTATTTT.

The V and J genes are TRBV9 and TRBJ1-3; D ambiguous. V gave up 1 base and J gave up 0 bases, with 8 bases separating them. This CDR3 has 15 residues. Germline CDR1 SGDLS, CDR2 YYNGEE. The CDR3: CASSVFADSGNTIYF. CDR3 nucleotides: TGTGCCAGCAGCGTATTTGCGGACTCTGGAAACACCATATATTTT.

The chain employs TRBV2 and TRBJ1-5; TRBD1 might be the D (5 bases). Germline values: CDR1 SNHLY, CDR2 FYNNEI. The CDR3 has 13 residues. The V and J ends lost 3 bases and 5 bases respectively, with 8 bases between them. The CDR3 coding sequence is TGTGCCAGCAGTGACGACAGATATCAGCCCCAGCATTTT. Protein product: CASSDDRYQPQHF.

This clone was seen a few times. This sequence joins TRBV11-2 and TRBJ2-6, with 7 nucleotides matching TRBD1. This CDR3 is built from 18 residues. Germline V gene data show CDR1 as SGHAT and CDR2 as FQNNGV. The V gene end was trimmed by 5 bases and the J gene end by 2 bases; junction bases not matched to a gene: 12. The CDR3 coding sequence is TGTGCCAGCAGCCCAGGCCGGACAGGACCCACTGGGGCCAACGTCCTGACTTTC. It specifies CASSPGRTGPTGANVLTF.

The CDR3 DNA reads TGTGCCAGCCGACGGGGGGATGAAAAACTGTTTTTT. It encodes CASRRGDEKLFF. The V call is TRBV6-5, the J call TRBJ1-4, with D perhaps matching TRBD1 (5 bases). V lost 8 bases, J lost 6 bases, and 10 bases lay in between. The CDR3 sequence is 12 residues long. Germline V gives CDR1 MNHEY, CDR2 SVGAGI.

V usage is TRBV10-2 and J usage is TRBJ1-1; TRBD1 agrees at 8 bases. V gave up 6 bases and J gave up 2 bases; unmatched junction bases: 5. CDR3 length equals 14 residues. Germline CDR1 reads WSHSY; CDR2 reads SAAADI. The CDR3 is CASRKDRVNTEAFF. The CDR3 nucleotides are TGCGCCAGCAGGAAGGACAGGGTAAACACTGAAGCTTTCTTT.

The V and J genes are TRBV3-1 (or the pseudogene TRBV3-2) and TRBJ2-7; 12 nucleotides align to TRBD2. Germline lookup yields CDR1 LGHDT and CDR2 YNNKEL (reference sequence). V trimming: 3 bases; J trimming: 5 bases; junction bases outside the gene matches: 5. The CDR3 contains 15 residues. CDR3 in amino acids: CASSHLAGGINEQYF. The CDR3 DNA sequence: TGTGCCAGCAGCCACCTAGCGGGGGGGATTAACGAGCAGTACTTC.

This clone was recorded once. The chain has TRBV9 and TRBJ1-2, with D perhaps TRBD1 (6 bases). The CDR3 has 16 residues. Deletions cut 3 bases from V and 1 base from J, with 16 bases between. Looked up from germline, CDR1 is SGDLS and CDR2 is YYNGEE. CDR3 sequence: CASSGLRDRNNYGYTF. The CDR3 coding sequence is TGTGCCAGCAGCGGACTCCGAGACAGGAATAACTATGGCTACACCTTC.

The CDR3 spells CASSLSVRGLSGANVLTF. Written as DNA, the CDR3 is TGTGCCAGCAGCTTATCCGTCAGGGGGCTTTCTGGGGCCAACGTCCTGACTTTC. The J gene is TRBJ2-6, the V gene TRBV7-2, with 8 bases lining up with TRBD1. Germline CDR1 SGHTA, CDR2 FQGNSA. The CDR3 is 18 amino acids. V shed 2 bases, J shed 1 base, and the junction held 7 bases outside the gene matches.

A remark on this clone: Other DNA sequences in the same sample also yield this CDR3. The genes are TRBV5-1 and TRBJ2-7; D might be TRBD1 (5 bases). V lost 3 bases to trimming and J lost 1 base, with 8 bases between them. The CDR3 runs 13 residues. Germline loops: CDR1 SGHRS, CDR2 YFSETQ. CDR3 sequence: CASSSGSSYEQYF. The CDR3 nucleotides are TGCGCCAGCAGCTCAGGGTCGTCCTACGAGCAGTACTTC.

The chain recombines TRBV19 with TRBJ1-1; 7 nucleotides agree with TRBD1. CDR3 length: 16 amino acids. Germline loops: CDR1 LNHDA, CDR2 SQIVND (reference sequence). V gave up 6 bases and J gave up 4 bases; unmatched junction bases: 14. This CDR3 reads CASRGGSRGAFTEAFF. The CDR3 coding sequence is TGTGCCAGTAGAGGGGGCAGCCGGGGCGCATTCACTGAAGCTTTCTTT.

V usage is TRBV19 and J usage is TRBJ2-1, with TRBD2 identical over 8 bases. V lost 5 bases to trimming and J lost 0 bases; unmatched junction nucleotides: 6. Germline CDR1 is LNHDA and CDR2 is SQIVND (reference sequence). The CDR3 covers 16 residues. The CDR3 reads CASSLQLAVSYNEQFF. The CDR3 DNA reads TGTGCCAGTAGTCTCCAACTAGCGGTCTCCTACAATGAGCAGTTCTTC.